Listed below are T cell receptor beta chains from one sample, sequenced in a study of blood T cells in healthy people across ages. Each CDR3 protein gets one entry after TCRdb re-called the 5' RACE reads with MiXCR. The table lists about 900,000 distinct CDR3 sequences, approximately 59% of them singletons. Source material: blood. The receptors stem from a man aged 25-40 years in good health. CDR3s include the opening cysteine and the closing phenylalanine or tryptophan. The D gene is left open where the match is weak. Expanded clones are given a class, and other clones once, few, many or no size at all.

CDR3nt | CDR3aa | d_gene | abundance | j_gene | v_gene
TGCAGTGGAGGGGCCAGTCAAGAGACCCAGTACTTC | CSGGASQETQYF | NA | once | TRBJ2-5 | TRBV20-1
TGTGCCAGCAGCGGACTAGCGGGGTTGGATACGCAGTATTTT | CASSGLAGLDTQYF | TRBD2 | NA | TRBJ2-3 | TRBV7-8
TGTGCCAGCAGCCTCACGACAAACACAGATACGCAGTATTTT | CASSLTTNTDTQYF | NA | NA | TRBJ2-3 | TRBV7-9
TGTGCCAGCAGTTTAGAGCCCAGGTCTTTAGGCTACACCTTC | CASSLEPRSLGYTF | NA | NA | TRBJ1-2 | TRBV12-3/TRBV12-4
TGTGCCAGCAGCCAGCGGACAGGGGGTAGTGGCTACACCTTC | CASSQRTGGSGYTF | TRBD1 | NA | TRBJ1-2 | TRBV14
TGTGCCAGCAGCTTATCGGGATCCGAAAAACTGTTTTTT | CASSLSGSEKLFF | NA | NA | TRBJ1-4 | TRBV7-8
TGTGCCAGCAGCGTAGGAGGAGGGGACACCGGGGAGCTGTTTTTT | CASSVGGGDTGELFF | NA | NA | TRBJ2-2 | TRBV9
TGTGCCAGCAGTGTAGGGAGGTTGGTTGAGCAGTTCTTC | CASSVGRLVEQFF | NA | NA | TRBJ2-1 | TRBV25-1
TGTGCCACCAGCAGAGATCGGGGGGCCACCTACGAGCAGTACTTC | CATSRDRGATYEQYF | NA | few | TRBJ2-7 | TRBV15
TGTGCCAGCAGCGCCGACCTCGGTGGGGCCAACGTCCTGACTTTC | CASSADLGGANVLTF | NA | few | TRBJ2-6 | TRBV9
TGTGCCAGCAGCGGGGCCGGGACAGAGAGCACAGATACGCAGTATTTT | CASSGAGTESTDTQYF | NA | NA | TRBJ2-3 | TRBV21-1
TGCGCCAGCACCTCAAGGGCCGAACGAGCCTACGAGCAGTACTTC | CASTSRAERAYEQYF | NA | NA | TRBJ2-7 | TRBV4-1
TGTGCCAGCAGACCCGGGACTAGCGTCCAAGAGACCCAGTACTTC | CASRPGTSVQETQYF | TRBD2 | few | TRBJ2-5 | TRBV11-2
TGTGCCGCCGTGGGACTTCCCAACACTGAAGCTTTCTTT | CAAVGLPNTEAFF | NA | NA | TRBJ1-1 | TRBV13
TGCAGTGCTAGAGATCGGGCGCGTGTTGATGAGCAGTTCTTC | CSARDRARVDEQFF | NA | NA | TRBJ2-1 | TRBV20-1
TGCAGTGCGGCCGGGGATCCTAACTATGGCTACACCTTC | CSAAGDPNYGYTF | NA | NA | TRBJ1-2 | TRBV20-1
TGTGCCAGCAGCGTGTTTGAGTCAGGGGCCTACGAGCAGTACTTC | CASSVFESGAYEQYF | NA | NA | TRBJ2-7 | TRBV9
TGCGCCAGCAGCCAGGACCCGGGACTAGCGGGGACCACTAGCACAGATACGCAGTATTTT | CASSQDPGLAGTTSTDTQYF | TRBD2 | NA | TRBJ2-3 | TRBV4-3
TGCAGCTGCGGTCCGGGGGGTGCCTACGAGCAGTACTTC | CSCGPGGAYEQYF | TRBD2 | NA | TRBJ2-7 | TRBV29-1
TGTGCCAGCAGGTCAGGGGGCTTCTACGAGCAGTACTTC | CASRSGGFYEQYF | TRBD1 | NA | TRBJ2-7 | TRBV27
TGTGCCAGCAGTCCCCCCGGTAGCGGATTCGCAGATACGCAGTATTTT | CASSPPGSGFADTQYF | NA | NA | TRBJ2-3 | TRBV12-3/TRBV12-4
TGTGCCAGCAGCTACATCCGGGACAGGGGAAATAATTCACCCCTCCACTTT | CASSYIRDRGNNSPLHF | TRBD1 | NA | TRBJ1-6 | TRBV7-2
TGCAGTGCTACCCTTTCACGGGGCCAGGCTCTCGCCCTGGGTTACAATGAGCAGTTCTTC | CSATLSRGQALALGYNEQFF | NA | NA | TRBJ2-1 | TRBV20-1
TGTGCCAGCAGTTCTACCATGACAGGGGGCAATTTGGACGAGCAGTACTTC | CASSSTMTGGNLDEQYF | TRBD1 | NA | TRBJ2-7 | TRBV7-2
TGTGCCAGCAGCCAAGGTGGGACTCCCGGTCAGAGCGAGCAGTACTTC | CASSQGGTPGQSEQYF | NA | NA | TRBJ2-7 | TRBV9
TGCGCCAGCCGCCCCGGACCCGGGAACTATGGCTACACCTTC | CASRPGPGNYGYTF | NA | NA | TRBJ1-2 | TRBV5-1
TGTGCCAGTAGTATAGCTAGTCAGGGTTACTACGAGCAGTACTTC | CASSIASQGYYEQYF | NA | NA | TRBJ2-7 | TRBV19
TGTGCCAGCAGCCTACCCTGTGCAGGGGCTGATGAAAAACTGTTTTTT | CASSLPCAGADEKLFF | NA | NA | TRBJ1-4 | TRBV7-3
TGCAGTGCTAGTGGGCCTACATCCTACGAGCAGTACTTC | CSASGPTSYEQYF | NA | few | TRBJ2-7 | TRBV20-1
TGTGCCAGCAGCCAAGAGAGGGAGCTTTTAGCCTACGAGCAGTACTTC | CASSQERELLAYEQYF | NA | NA | TRBJ2-7 | TRBV14
TGCGCCAGCACCTCCCTGACTACCTCGAACACCGGGGAGCTGTTTTTT | CASTSLTTSNTGELFF | NA | NA | TRBJ2-2 | TRBV5-1
TGTGCCAGCAGACGGACGGGACAGCGGTACGGCTACACCTTC | CASRRTGQRYGYTF | TRBD1 | NA | TRBJ1-2 | TRBV28
TGTGCCAGCAGTCCGGGGGGGATGCAGTACTTC | CASSPGGMQYF | TRBD2 | NA | TRBJ2-5 | TRBV7-9
TGTGCCATCGGACGTCGGGACATAACCTACGAGCAGTACTTC | CAIGRRDITYEQYF | NA | few | TRBJ2-7 | TRBV6-5
TGTGCCAGCAGTGTATGTGGATCCTACGAGCAGTACTTC | CASSVCGSYEQYF | NA | once | TRBJ2-7 | TRBV25-1
TGTGCCAGCAGCTTACCAGGAGCTTTCTCCTACAATGAGCAGTTCTTC | CASSLPGAFSYNEQFF | NA | NA | TRBJ2-1 | TRBV27